This T cell receptor beta chain was retrieved from a study of blood T cell repertoires in COVID-19. Looking at the study overall: Samples taken during acute and convalescent COVID-19 were collected in the United States, Italy and Spain. The analysed material was cDNA or gDNA that came from T cells, B-cell-depleted T cells, or PBMCs.

Original processing methods: Nucleated cell counts were estimated from reference gene primer amplification. This table comes from immunoSEQ multiplex PCR, and its TCRdb copy is limited to in-frame clones, with some not included. From that table come the V and J calls and clone size; the DNA was used to work out D and trimming. Of about 140,000 clones listed, 70% to 90% were seen once; the top ten hold about 10%. V gave up 6 bases and J gave up 1 base; unmatched junction bases: 6. The germline CDR1 and CDR2 sequences are KGHSH and LQKENI. The CDR3 totals 16 residues. This clone was detected only a few times.

V is TRBV18 and J is TRBJ2-4; 10 bases map to TRBD2. Material: peripheral blood. The sequence derives from a woman over 75 with acute or convalescent COVID-19. The CDR3, as DNA: TGTGCCAGCTCGGAACCGGGACTAGCGGCCAAAAACATTCAGTACTTC. It yields the protein CASSEPGLAAKNIQYF.